Listed below are T cell receptor beta chains from one sample, sequenced in a study of blood T cell repertoires in COVID-19. The protocol was immunoSEQ multiplex PCR, while the TCRdb copy is restricted to in-frame clones and leaves out a portion. The data contain about 350,000 clones, around 87% of them singletons. Sample: peripheral blood. The receptors here all came from a woman aged 50 to 60 with COVID-19, enrolled during active disease. Each CDR3 is given with its conserved first and last residue. Each record gives: V gene, J gene, CDR3 protein.

v_call: TRBV10-2
j_call: TRBJ2-1
cdr3_aa: CASSDSGLAGPGEQFF

v_call: TRBV28
j_call: TRBJ2-2
cdr3_aa: CASSPGGWGGELFF

v_call: TRBV2
j_call: TRBJ1-1
cdr3_aa: CASSPHFTTKEAFF

v_call: TRBV12-3/TRBV12-4
j_call: TRBJ2-5
cdr3_aa: CASSSGQPETQYF

v_call: TRBV18
j_call: TRBJ2-7
cdr3_aa: CASSPGTGGVSYEQYF

v_call: TRBV12-5
j_call: TRBJ1-5
cdr3_aa: CASGLGHKGGAFEHF

v_call: TRBV5-4
j_call: TRBJ1-2
cdr3_aa: CASSLQGIDGYTF

v_call: TRBV6-5
j_call: TRBJ1-2
cdr3_aa: CASSSADRAYGYTF

v_call: TRBV7-3
j_call: TRBJ1-2
cdr3_aa: CASSRQGAEGYTF

v_call: TRBV7-6
j_call: TRBJ1-1
cdr3_aa: CASSLVPWTGGIVTEAFF

v_call: TRBV28
j_call: TRBJ1-2
cdr3_aa: CASSFLANYGYTF

v_call: TRBV10-3
j_call: TRBJ2-7
cdr3_aa: CAIRSGDYPYEQYF

v_call: TRBV29-1
j_call: TRBJ2-3
cdr3_aa: CIILGAGSSDTQYF

v_call: TRBV3-1/TRBV3-2
j_call: TRBJ1-3
cdr3_aa: CASSQDSSGQRLNTIYF

v_call: TRBV18
j_call: TRBJ2-7
cdr3_aa: CASSPRTGATYEQYF

v_call: TRBV7-9
j_call: TRBJ2-7
cdr3_aa: CASSLISGSTGEQYF

v_call: TRBV6-6
j_call: TRBJ2-1
cdr3_aa: CASSSRTDNEQFF

v_call: TRBV7-2
j_call: TRBJ2-1
cdr3_aa: CASRRDRGFVNEQFF

v_call: TRBV21-1
j_call: TRBJ2-7
cdr3_aa: CASSKRGRNGYEQYF

v_call: TRBV10-3
j_call: TRBJ1-2
cdr3_aa: CAITPDKFGYTF

v_call: TRBV27
j_call: TRBJ2-3
cdr3_aa: CASRSGQGMITDTQYF

v_call: TRBV6-5
j_call: TRBJ1-5
cdr3_aa: CASSYSQSNQPQHF